These T cell receptor beta chains were read from a single sample in a study of cytomegalovirus exposure and HLA in healthy donors. Using immunoSEQ multiplex PCR, the repertoire was profiled, and TCRdb retains in-frame clones only, with some absent. The sample contains 150,000 to 200,000 clones, 85% of which appear only once. Material for sequencing was PBMCs. The receptors were gathered from a woman in her forties or fifties in good health and CMV-seronegative. The CDR3 runs from the conserved cysteine through the conserved F or W. The D gene is left open where the match is weak. Clone size, where shown, is once, few, many, or a class for clones that have expanded.

. . TRBJ2-7 TRBV5-1 CASSLERVRTYEQYF TGCGCCAGCAGCTTGGAGAGGGTAAGGACCTACGAGCAGTACTTC
. . TRBJ2-1 TRBV9 CASSGTTGVGNEQFF TGTGCCAGCAGCGGGACTACAGGGGTGGGCAATGAGCAGTTCTTC
. . TRBJ1-3 TRBV7-2 CASSAWRGNTIYF TGTGCCAGCAGCGCCTGGAGGGGCAACACCATATATTTT
. . TRBJ1-2 TRBV28 CASTLRSGRADYGYTF TGTGCCAGCACCCTAAGATCGGGCAGGGCGGACTATGGCTACACCTTC
. . TRBJ2-5 TRBV20-1 CSASETQYF TGCAGTGCTTCTGAGACCCAGTACTTC
. . TRBJ2-7 TRBV30 CASLAELSYEQYF TGTGCCTCACTGGCGGAGCTCTCCTACGAGCAGTACTTC
. . TRBJ2-1 TRBV19 CASSIAPIQGYSYNEQFF TGTGCCAGTAGTATAGCCCCCATCCAGGGATATTCCTACAATGAGCAGTTCTTC
. TRBD1 TRBJ1-5 TRBV2 CASSADRAQPQHF TGTGCCAGCAGCGCCGACAGGGCTCAGCCCCAGCATTTT
few TRBD2 TRBJ2-4 TRBV5-1 CASSLTTSGGNIQYF TGCGCCAGCAGCTTAACGACTAGCGGTGGAAACATTCAGTACTTC
. TRBD1 TRBJ2-7 TRBV7-9 CASSKGQGEGRLSEQYF TGTGCCAGCAGCAAGGGACAGGGGGAGGGTCGCTTGAGTGAGCAGTACTTC
once . TRBJ2-3 TRBV30 CAWSHGIDTQYF TGTGCCTGGAGTCACGGGATAGATACGCAGTATTTT
. . TRBJ2-5 TRBV30 CAWSVTGRKTQYF TGTGCCTGGAGTGTAACAGGGAGAAAGACCCAGTACTTC
. . TRBJ2-3 TRBV5-1 CASSYTGSGVDTQYF TGCGCCAGCAGCTACACGGGCTCGGGGGTCGATACGCAGTATTTT
. TRBD2 TRBJ2-4 TRBV2 CASRAQREGLGFQYF TGTGCCAGCAGAGCCCAGCGGGAGGGCCTGGGTTTTCAGTACTTC
. . TRBJ2-4 TRBV27 CASSFGQTAKNIQYF TGTGCCAGCAGTTTTGGACAGACAGCCAAAAACATTCAGTACTTC
. TRBD1 TRBJ1-2 TRBV6-1 CASGQGPGYTF TGTGCCAGCGGACAGGGTCCTGGCTACACCTTC
. TRBD2 TRBJ2-5 TRBV7-2 CASSSSGRQETQYF TGTGCCAGCAGTTCTAGCGGGAGGCAGGAGACCCAGTACTTC
. . TRBJ2-7 TRBV7-2 CASSLSRGYSYEQYF TGTGCCAGCAGCTTATCTAGGGGCTACTCCTACGAGCAGTACTTC
. . TRBJ2-3 TRBV10-3 CAIRPSSDTDTQYF TGTGCCATCCGCCCGTCTAGCGACACAGATACGCAGTATTTT
. . TRBJ2-1 TRBV15 CATASRVNNEQFF TGTGCCACCGCGTCCCGAGTGAACAATGAGCAGTTCTTC
. TRBD1 TRBJ1-2 TRBV5-8 CASSLRQGRNGYTF TGTGCCAGCAGCCTGAGACAGGGGAGAAATGGCTACACCTTC
few . TRBJ2-5 TRBV7-9 CSSSLGAGFETQYF TGTTCCAGCAGCTTAGGGGCGGGATTCGAGACCCAGTACTTC
. . TRBJ1-5 TRBV28 CASTRRRQINQPQHF TGTGCCAGCACCCGTAGGAGACAGATCAATCAGCCCCAGCATTTT
. . TRBJ1-1 TRBV28 CASRANTEAFF TGTGCCAGCAGGGCGAACACTGAAGCTTTCTTT
. TRBD2 TRBJ2-5 TRBV28 CASSDASGSGETQYF TGTGCCAGCAGTGATGCTAGCGGGAGCGGGGAGACCCAGTACTTC
. . TRBJ1-5 TRBV5-1 CASSFSGNQPQHF TGCGCCAGCAGCTTTTCAGGGAATCAGCCCCAGCATTTT
. . TRBJ2-2 TRBV7-3 CASSPTSPTGELFF TGTGCCAGCAGCCCGACTAGTCCCACCGGGGAGCTGTTTTTT
. . TRBJ1-3 TRBV14 CASSPQLISGNTIYF TGTGCCAGCAGCCCACAGCTCATCTCTGGAAACACCATATATTTT
few . TRBJ1-5 TRBV29-1 CSVGGNSNQPQHF TGCAGCGTGGGGGGAAATAGCAATCAGCCCCAGCATTTT
. . TRBJ2-3 TRBV6-4 CASSDGADTQYF TGTGCCAGCAGTGACGGGGCCGATACGCAGTATTTT
. TRBD2 TRBJ2-3 TRBV30 CAWSVAGGPSDTQYF TGTGCCTGGAGTGTGGCGGGAGGGCCATCAGATACGCAGTATTTT
. TRBD2 TRBJ2-1 TRBV12-5 CASGLPRAGGSFNEQFF TGTGCTAGTGGTTTGCCAAGAGCGGGAGGAAGTTTCAATGAGCAGTTCTTC
. TRBD1 TRBJ1-4 TRBV27 CASSFVGQGSTNEKLFF TGTGCCAGCAGTTTCGTCGGACAGGGGAGCACTAATGAAAAACTGTTTTTT
. TRBD2 TRBJ2-1 TRBV10-3 CAIAGLASPEHEQFF TGTGCCATCGCTGGACTAGCTTCCCCCGAGCATGAGCAGTTCTTC
few TRBD1 TRBJ2-1 TRBV6-5 CASSYSRQGARNEQFF TGTGCCAGCAGTTACTCGCGGCAGGGGGCCCGAAATGAGCAGTTCTTC
few TRBD1 TRBJ1-2 TRBV11-2 CASSLEGQGFGYGYTF TGTGCCAGCAGCTTAGAGGGACAGGGGTTCGGGTATGGCTACACCTTC
. TRBD1 TRBJ1-3 TRBV28 CASSLVGTGGRNTIYF TGTGCCAGCAGTTTGGTTGGGACAGGGGGCCGGAACACCATATATTTT
. TRBD2 TRBJ2-3 TRBV7-9 CSAGGGTDTQYF TGTTCCGCGGGGGGAGGCACAGATACGCAGTATTTT
. . TRBJ2-5 TRBV29-1 CSGAGRQGGETQYF TGCAGCGGAGCAGGACGGCAGGGGGGAGAGACCCAGTACTTC
. . TRBJ1-1 TRBV5-1 CASSLVGGAVGNTEAFF TGCGCCAGCAGCTTGGTAGGAGGGGCTGTGGGGAACACTGAAGCTTTCTTT
. . TRBJ2-2 TRBV28 CASRIPRGSNTGELFF TGTGCCAGCAGGATCCCTAGAGGGAGCAACACCGGGGAGCTGTTTTTT
. . TRBJ2-7 TRBV5-1 CASSLAGSFYEQYF TGCGCCAGCAGCTTGGCGGGATCTTTCTACGAGCAGTACTTC
. . TRBJ1-2 TRBV5-8 CASSLQGYGGYTF TGTGCCAGCAGCTTGCAGGGCTACGGGGGCTACACCTTC
. . TRBJ2-7 TRBV5-5 CASSLATGEQYF TGTGCCAGCAGCTTGGCGACGGGAGAGCAGTACTTC
. . TRBJ1-2 TRBV4-3 CASSQNRGGGYGYTF TGCGCCAGCAGCCAAAACCGCGGGGGTGGGTATGGCTACACCTTC
once TRBD1 TRBJ1-1 TRBV10-2 CAVLGQGAATEAFF TGCGCCGTTTTGGGACAGGGGGCGGCCACTGAAGCTTTCTTT
. . TRBJ1-5 TRBV10-3 CAISAGYDQPQHF TGTGCCATCAGTGCGGGGTACGATCAGCCCCAGCATTTT
once TRBD2 TRBJ2-2 TRBV6-1 CASSSAGGGTGELFF TGTGCCAGCAGTTCCGCGGGAGGAGGGACCGGGGAGCTGTTTTTT
. . TRBJ2-5 TRBV28 CASSSIQGPQETQYF TGTGCCAGCAGCTCCATCCAGGGGCCCCAAGAGACCCAGTACTTC
. TRBD2 TRBJ2-5 TRBV18 CASSLGLAGIETQYF TGTGCCAGCTCACTTGGACTAGCGGGAATAGAGACCCAGTACTTC
. . TRBJ2-7 TRBV19 CASKLATSSYEQYF TGTGCCAGTAAATTAGCGACGAGCTCCTACGAGCAGTACTTC
. TRBD1 TRBJ2-3 TRBV28 CASSPPGQGTDTQYF TGTGCCAGCAGTCCCCCGGGACAGGGCACAGATACGCAGTATTTT
. TRBD1 TRBJ1-1 TRBV18 CASSPSGTVKNTEAFF TGTGCCAGCTCACCATCGGGGACAGTGAAGAACACTGAAGCTTTCTTT
. TRBD1 TRBJ2-7 TRBV2 CASGTGGYEQYF TGTGCCAGCGGGACAGGGGGATACGAGCAGTACTTC
once . TRBJ2-5 TRBV15 CATSRVGGETQYF TGTGCCACCAGCAGAGTGGGCGGGGAGACCCAGTACTTC
. . TRBJ2-2 TRBV28 CASRGLTGELFF TGTGCCAGTAGGGGGTTGACCGGGGAGCTGTTTTTT
. . TRBJ1-2 TRBV6-5 CASSYSAGAYGYTF TGTGCCAGCAGTTACTCTGCAGGGGCGTATGGCTACACCTTC
. . TRBJ2-2 TRBV4-1 CASSRGATWEATGELFF TGCGCCAGCAGCCGAGGAGCTACTTGGGAGGCCACCGGGGAGCTGTTTTTT
once TRBD1 TRBJ2-1 TRBV18 CASSLRSGGPNEQFF TGTGCCAGCTCACTGCGGTCAGGGGGACCCAATGAGCAGTTCTTC